This entry lists 17 T cell receptor beta chains sequenced from one sample in a study of human T cells and chemical hapten exposure. TCRdb redid the calling of the RACE reads with MiXCR, one entry per CDR3 protein. The sample includes about 100,000 distinct CDR3 sequences, roughly an eighth of them seen just once. The time point is: patch test 2, 6 weeks after DPC sensitization. Regarding treatment: therapeutic diphenylcyclopropenone sensitization with weekly scalp DPC. Source: whole blood, taken in connection with sensitization to the hapten diphenylcyclopropenone (DPC). These receptors were taken from a woman aged 40 to 50 with alopecia areata. Some clones in this sample may be carry-over from other donors' samples.

This clonotype was found many times. The chain uses TRBV4-2 and TRBJ2-7; TRBD1 matches at 7 bases. The V and J ends lost 0 bases and 1 base, in that order; junction bases with no gene match: 6. The CDR3 runs 16 residues. Germline V CDR1 and CDR2: LGHNA, YNFKEQ. The CDR3 DNA follows: TGTGCCAGCAGCCAAGACCACAGGGGCTCGTCCTACGAGCAGTACTTC. It translates to CASSQDHRGSSYEQYF.

The table lists this clonotype with a few counts. The CDR3 protein is CASSFRWANTGELFF. The CDR3 DNA sequence: TGTGCCAGCAGCTTTCGGTGGGCGAACACCGGGGAGCTGTTTTTT. The rearrangement links TRBV5-4 to TRBJ2-2; no clear D. The CDR3 has 15 amino acids. V lost 2 bases and J lost 0, with 8 bases in between. The V gene's germline CDR1 is SGHNT and CDR2 YYREEE (reference sequence).

This clonotype was counted at least ten times. The rearrangement joins TRBV28 to TRBJ1-5, with 11 bases that match TRBD1. CDR1 and CDR2 from the germline V gene are MDHEN and SYDVKM. The V and J ends lost 6 bases and 7 bases, in that order; junction bases with no gene match: 8. This CDR3 is 15 amino acids long. CDR3 coding DNA: TGTGCCAGCAGACCCGGACAGGGGGCATGGCAGCCCCAGCATTTT. This codes for CASRPGQGAWQPQHF.

This clonotype was seen repeatedly, ten times or more. The chain combines TRBV6-2 or TRBV6-3 with TRBJ2-2; tentatively, D is TRBD1 (7 bases). V was cut by 7 bases and J by 6 bases, with 15 bases left in between. The germline V gene encodes CDR1 MNHEY and CDR2 SVGEGT. The CDR3 sequence is 14 residues long. For the CDR3, the DNA is TGTGCCAGCACCCCAGGGGGGTATCCCGGGGAGCTGTTTTTT. Translating gives CASTPGGYPGELFF.

This clonotype was counted ten times or more. The chain uses TRBV11-2 and TRBJ2-2, with TRBD2 matching 8 bases. Germline CDR1 is SGHAT and CDR2 is FQNNGV. The J segment lost 4 bases and the V segment lost 10 bases, leaving 11 bases of the junction unmatched. CDR3 length: 15 residues. The CDR3 DNA sequence: TGTGCCACCCCCCTGCCGGGAGGGCCCACCGGGGAGCTGTTTTTT. Protein: CATPLPGGPTGELFF.

This clonotype was found a few times. This sequence joins TRBV6-2 or TRBV6-3 and TRBJ2-6; D gene ambiguous. The CDR3 runs to 13 residues. The V gene's germline CDR1 is MNHEY and CDR2 SVGEGT. V was cut by 7 bases and J by 2 bases, with 6 bases left in between. CDR3 amino acids: CASTQTGANVLTF. The CDR3 DNA reads as TGTGCCAGCACCCAGACTGGGGCCAACGTCCTGACTTTC.

This clonotype was observed a few times. The chain has TRBV29-1 and TRBJ2-7; D unclear. CDR3 length: 10 residues. V dropped 7 bases and J dropped 6 bases, with 10 bases sitting between them. CDR1 and CDR2 from the germline V gene are SQVTM and ANQGSEA. The DNA for the CDR3 is TGCAGCGCCCAATTCGGCGAGCAGTACTTC. Its translation: CSAQFGEQYF.

This clonotype was seen a handful of times. This chain uses TRBV20-1 with TRBJ1-1, with 8 bases fitting TRBD1. The CDR3 sequence is 14 residues long. The germline gives CDR1 DFQATT, CDR2 SNEGSKA (reference sequence). The junction had 6 bases not matched to a gene; V was cut back by 1 base and J by 5 bases. The CDR3 reads CSARADREWTEAFF. For the CDR3, the DNA is TGCAGTGCTAGAGCGGACAGGGAGTGGACTGAAGCTTTCTTT.

The rearrangement links TRBV5-4 to TRBJ1-5; D not certain. The CDR3 totals 15 residues. CDR1 SGHNT and CDR2 YYREEE come from the germline V gene (reference sequence). V dropped 0 bases and J dropped 3 bases, with 10 bases sitting between them. This chain's CDR3 is CASSLGGNDNQPQHF. The CDR3 region has the DNA TGTGCCAGCAGCTTGGGCGGTAATGACAATCAGCCCCAGCATTTT.

This chain connects TRBV5-8 to TRBJ2-3, with TRBD1 as a possible D gene (5 bases). The CDR3 sequence is 14 residues long. The V end lost 3 bases, the J end lost 7 bases, and 15 bases lay between the germline ends. Germline values: CDR1 SGHTS, CDR2 YDEGEE. For the CDR3, the DNA is TGTGCCAGCAGCTACCCGCAGGGCGGCAATACGCAGTATTTT. Its protein is CASSYPQGGNTQYF.

This rearrangement joins TRBV24-1 to TRBJ2-2, with D perhaps assigned TRBD1 or TRBD2 (6 bases each). CDR1 and CDR2 (germline): KGHDR, SFDVKD. V was trimmed by 9 bases and J by 1 base, leaving 8 bases between them. This CDR3 has 13 amino acids. This chain's CDR3 is CATAGQNTGELFF. The CDR3, as DNA: TGTGCCACCGCGGGACAGAACACCGGGGAGCTGTTTTTT.

This clonotype was recorded many times. J is TRBJ1-1 and V is TRBV7-9; D gene ambiguous. The germline V and J ends were trimmed by 2 bases and 1 base, with 5 bases remaining between them. There are 13 residues in the CDR3. Germline loops: CDR1 SEHNR, CDR2 FQNEAQ (reference sequence). The CDR3 spells CASSLYENTEAFF. The CDR3 DNA reads TGTGCCAGCAGCTTATACGAGAACACTGAAGCTTTCTTT.

This chain links TRBV7-9 with TRBJ2-7; perhaps D is TRBD1 or TRBD2 (6 bases each). The germline V and J ends were trimmed by 5 bases and 2 bases, with 16 bases remaining between them. Germline lookup yields CDR1 SEHNR and CDR2 FQNEAQ (reference sequence). The CDR3 is made up of 15 amino acids. The CDR3 sequence is CASSHTGAQAYEQYF. CDR3 nucleotide sequence: TGTGCCAGCAGCCATACGGGGGCGCAAGCCTACGAGCAGTACTTC.

This rearrangement joins TRBV6-2 or TRBV6-3 to TRBJ2-1; no definite D call. V was cut by 10 bases and J by 1 base, with 11 bases left in between. This CDR3 is 13 amino acids long. In germline, CDR1 is MNHEY, CDR2 SVGEGT. The chain's CDR3 is CATRARSYNEQFF. The CDR3 DNA reads as TGTGCCACAAGGGCGCGATCCTACAATGAGCAGTTCTTC.

Only a few counts were recorded for this clonotype. This chain connects TRBV5-5 to TRBJ1-6, with TRBD1 matching over 9 bases. The J segment lost 7 bases and the V segment lost 7 bases, leaving 6 bases of the junction unmatched. CDR3 length: 14 amino acids. Germline V lookup: CDR1 SGHKS, CDR2 YYEKEE (reference sequence). CDR3 region: CASGGDRGNSPLHF. CDR3 bases: TGTGCCAGCGGAGGCGACAGGGGGAATTCACCCCTCCACTTT.

This clonotype came up a few times. The rearrangement links TRBV29-1 to TRBJ1-1; 9 bases are a match to TRBD1. The V gene end was trimmed by 5 bases and the J gene end by 4 bases; junction bases not matched to a gene: 2. Germline CDR1 is SQVTM and CDR2 is ANQGSEA. The CDR3 runs 12 residues. The CDR3 loop reads CSVYRGPTEAFF. The DNA for the CDR3 is TGCAGCGTTTACAGGGGGCCCACTGAAGCTTTCTTT.

In its sample, this clonotype was seen many times. The chain recombines TRBV29-1 with TRBJ1-4; D is possibly TRBD1 (5 bases). V was shortened by 1 base and J by 1 base, with 10 bases between the two germline ends. The CDR3 is 15 residues long. CDR1 is SQVTM and CDR2 is ANQGSEA in the germline V gene. The CDR3 sequence: CSVEGAGGTNEKLFF. CDR3 sequence (DNA): TGCAGCGTTGAAGGCGCCGGGGGAACTAATGAAAAACTGTTTTTT.